This paragraph reports one T cell receptor (beta chain). The data stem from a study of blood T cell repertoires in COVID-19. Study-level background: PBMCs, B-cell-depleted T cells, or T cells were the source of the cDNA or gDNA that made up the material.

The germline V and J ends were trimmed by 5 bases and 4 bases, with 11 bases remaining between them. This CDR3 spans 13 amino acids. Clones were sequenced by immunoSEQ multiplex PCR, and TCRdb holds only the in-frame ones, with some missing. Among 250,000 or so clones listed, about 89% were seen once. Material for sequencing was peripheral blood. This sequence joins TRBV12-3 or TRBV12-4 and TRBJ1-2, with a weak D call TRBD1 (6 bases). The clonotype comes from a man aged 40-50 years with active or convalescent COVID-19. This CDR3 is CASSPTGTYGYTF. For the CDR3, the DNA is TGTGCCAGCAGTCCCACAGGGACCTATGGCTACACCTTC.